The source of this T cell receptor (beta chain) is a study of blood T cell repertoires in COVID-19. About the research overall: The United States, Italy and Spain provided the acute and convalescent COVID-19 samples.

Germline values: CDR1 MDHEN, CDR2 SYDVKM. This CDR3 is built from 14 residues. Trimming shortened V by 5 bases and J by 10 bases, and 15 bases separated the two germline ends. In the original processing: Counts of nucleated cells, estimated from reference gene primer amplification, were obtained. Generated by immunoSEQ multiplex PCR, the TCRdb table keeps only in-frame clones and is missing some. D and trimming come from the DNA, and the V and J calls and clone size come from that table. This table has tens of thousands of clones, around 86% appearing once. The sample comprised peripheral blood. The receptor comes from a woman older than 75 with acute or convalescent COVID-19. V gene TRBV28 combines with J gene TRBJ1-6; maybe TRBD1 (6 bases). The CDR3 loop is CASSLTGLESPLHF. The CDR3 bases are TGTGCCAGCAGTCTGACAGGTTTAGAATCACCCCTCCACTTT.